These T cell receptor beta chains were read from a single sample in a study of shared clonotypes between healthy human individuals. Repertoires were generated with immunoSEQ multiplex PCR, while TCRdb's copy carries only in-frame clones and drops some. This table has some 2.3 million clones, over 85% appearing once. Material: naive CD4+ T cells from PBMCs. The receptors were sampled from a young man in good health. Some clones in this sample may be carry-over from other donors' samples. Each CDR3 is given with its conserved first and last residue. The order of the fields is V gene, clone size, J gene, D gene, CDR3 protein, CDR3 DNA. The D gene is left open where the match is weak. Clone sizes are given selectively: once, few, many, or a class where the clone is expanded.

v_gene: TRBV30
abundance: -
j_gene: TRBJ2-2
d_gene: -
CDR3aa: CALGRVQWDTGELFF
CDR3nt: TGTGCCTTGGGACGGGTCCAATGGGACACCGGGGAGCTGTTTTTT

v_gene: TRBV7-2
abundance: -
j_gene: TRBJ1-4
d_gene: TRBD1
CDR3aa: CASSTRQGSGEKLFF
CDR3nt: TGTGCCAGCAGCACCCGACAGGGATCAGGAGAAAAACTGTTTTTT

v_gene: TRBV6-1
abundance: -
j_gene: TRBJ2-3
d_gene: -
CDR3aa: CASSERGRGMADTQYF
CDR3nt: TGTGCCAGCAGTGAGAGGGGGCGGGGGATGGCAGATACGCAGTATTTT

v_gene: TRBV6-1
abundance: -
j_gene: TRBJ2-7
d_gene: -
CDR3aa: CASSVGGYEQYF
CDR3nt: TGTGCCAGCAGTGTCGGGGGTTACGAGCAGTACTTC

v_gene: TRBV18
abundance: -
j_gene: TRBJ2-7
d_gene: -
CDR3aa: CASSPPTLRVAGEQYF
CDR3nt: TGTGCCAGCTCACCACCCACACTCAGGGTAGCAGGCGAGCAGTACTTC

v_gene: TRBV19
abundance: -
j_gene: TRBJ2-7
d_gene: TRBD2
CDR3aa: CASSGPGGSLYEQYF
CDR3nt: TGTGCCAGTAGCGGACCGGGGGGAAGTCTCTACGAGCAGTACTTC

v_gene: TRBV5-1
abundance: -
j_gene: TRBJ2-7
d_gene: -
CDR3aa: CASSLEQGNGYEQYF
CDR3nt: TGCGCCAGCAGCTTGGAACAGGGCAATGGGTACGAGCAGTACTTC

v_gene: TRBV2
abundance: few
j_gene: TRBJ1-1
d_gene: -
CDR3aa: CASSPGVNTEAFF
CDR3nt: TGTGCCAGCAGTCCTGGAGTGAACACTGAAGCTTTCTTT

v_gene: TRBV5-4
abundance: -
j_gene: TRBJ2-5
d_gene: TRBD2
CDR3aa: CASSFRGGKETQYF
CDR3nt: TGTGCCAGCAGCTTCCGCGGGGGTAAAGAGACCCAGTACTTC

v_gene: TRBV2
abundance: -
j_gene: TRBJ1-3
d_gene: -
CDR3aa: CASSGVVIGNTIYF
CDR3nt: TGTGCCAGCAGCGGAGTCGTAATTGGAAACACCATATATTTT

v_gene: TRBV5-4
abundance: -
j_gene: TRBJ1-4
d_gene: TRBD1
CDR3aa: CASSLEGQPTSKLFF
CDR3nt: TGTGCCAGCAGCTTGGAGGGACAGCCAACATCAAAACTGTTTTTT

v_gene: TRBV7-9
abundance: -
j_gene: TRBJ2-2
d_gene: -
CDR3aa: CASSFVGGELFF
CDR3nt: TGTGCCAGCAGCTTCGTAGGAGGGGAGCTGTTTTTT

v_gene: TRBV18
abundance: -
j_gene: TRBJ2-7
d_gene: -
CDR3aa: CASSPGGPTPYEQYF
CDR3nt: TGTGCCAGCTCACCGGGCGGGCCGACCCCCTACGAGCAGTACTTC

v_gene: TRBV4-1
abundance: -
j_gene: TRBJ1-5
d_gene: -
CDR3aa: CASSQSGVKFNQPQHF
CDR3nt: TGCGCCAGCAGCCAATCTGGGGTCAAATTCAATCAGCCCCAGCATTTT

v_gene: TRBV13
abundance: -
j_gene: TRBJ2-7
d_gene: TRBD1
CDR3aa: CASSPRDSNYEQYF
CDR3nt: TGTGCCAGCAGCCCGAGGGACAGCAACTACGAGCAGTACTTC

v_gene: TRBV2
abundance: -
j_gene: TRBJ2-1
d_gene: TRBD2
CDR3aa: CASSVTSANSYNEQFF
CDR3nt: TGTGCCAGCAGTGTCACTAGCGCCAACTCCTACAATGAGCAGTTCTTC

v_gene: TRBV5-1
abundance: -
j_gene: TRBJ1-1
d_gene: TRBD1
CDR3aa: CASSHSGQGPFGAEAFF
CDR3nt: TGCGCCAGCAGCCACTCAGGACAGGGACCTTTCGGGGCTGAAGCTTTCTTT

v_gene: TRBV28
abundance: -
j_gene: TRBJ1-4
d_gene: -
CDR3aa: CASSLPFRPANEKLFF
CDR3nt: TGTGCCAGCAGTTTACCTTTCCGGCCTGCTAATGAAAAACTGTTTTTT

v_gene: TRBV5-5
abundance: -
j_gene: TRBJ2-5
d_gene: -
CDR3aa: CASRAGTRETQYF
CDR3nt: TGTGCCAGCAGGGCCGGGACAAGAGAGACCCAGTACTTC

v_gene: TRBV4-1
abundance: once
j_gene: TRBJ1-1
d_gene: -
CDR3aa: CASRNKGGGYTEAFF
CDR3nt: TGCGCCAGCAGGAACAAGGGGGGGGGATACACTGAAGCTTTCTTT

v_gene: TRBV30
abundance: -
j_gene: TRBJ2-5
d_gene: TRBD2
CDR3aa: CAWSVLAGGETQYF
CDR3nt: TGTGCCTGGAGTGTTTTAGCGGGTGGGGAGACCCAGTACTTC

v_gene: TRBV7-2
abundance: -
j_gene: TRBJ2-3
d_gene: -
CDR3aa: CASSLARRTDTQYF
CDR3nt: TGTGCCAGCAGCTTAGCACGTAGGACAGATACGCAGTATTTT

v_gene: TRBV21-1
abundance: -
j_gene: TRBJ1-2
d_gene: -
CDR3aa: CASSKTGRENYGYTF
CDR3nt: TGTGCCAGCAGCAAAACAGGGAGGGAAAACTATGGCTACACCTTC

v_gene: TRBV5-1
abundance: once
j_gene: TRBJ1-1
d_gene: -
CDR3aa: CASSPGEGSGTEAFF
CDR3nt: TGCGCCAGCAGCCCCGGAGAGGGGTCAGGGACTGAAGCTTTCTTT

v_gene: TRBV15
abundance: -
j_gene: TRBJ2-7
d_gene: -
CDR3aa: CATSILRGFSYEQYF
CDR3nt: TGTGCCACCAGCATCCTCCGGGGGTTCTCCTACGAGCAGTACTTC

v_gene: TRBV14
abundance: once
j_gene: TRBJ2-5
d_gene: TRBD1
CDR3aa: CASSQTDREETQYF
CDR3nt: TGTGCCAGCAGCCAAACGGACAGGGAAGAGACCCAGTACTTC

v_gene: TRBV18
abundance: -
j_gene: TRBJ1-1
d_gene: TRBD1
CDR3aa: CASSPLGTGARNTEAFF
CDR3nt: TGTGCCAGCTCACCACTAGGGACAGGGGCCAGGAACACTGAAGCTTTCTTT

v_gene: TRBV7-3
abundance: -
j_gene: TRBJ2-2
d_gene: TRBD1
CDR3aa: CASSFDRGNTGELFF
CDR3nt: TGTGCCAGCAGCTTTGACAGGGGTAACACCGGGGAGCTGTTTTTT